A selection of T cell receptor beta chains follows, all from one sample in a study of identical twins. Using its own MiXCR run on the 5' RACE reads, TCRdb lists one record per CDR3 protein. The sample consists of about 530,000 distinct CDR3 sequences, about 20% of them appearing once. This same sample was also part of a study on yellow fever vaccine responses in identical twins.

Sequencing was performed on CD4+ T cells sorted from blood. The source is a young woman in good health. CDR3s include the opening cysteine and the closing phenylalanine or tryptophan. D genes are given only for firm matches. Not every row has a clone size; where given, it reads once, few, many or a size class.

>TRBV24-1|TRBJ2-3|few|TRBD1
TGTGCCACTCGGACAGGGGCTTCGAATACGCAGTATTTT
CATRTGASNTQYF
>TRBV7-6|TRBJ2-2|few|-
TGTGCCAGCAGCCCACGGATCGGGGAGCTGTTTTTT
CASSPRIGELFF
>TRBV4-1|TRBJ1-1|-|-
TGCGCCAGCAGCCAAGATTTGGGGAAGGGAAAAGCTTTCTTT
CASSQDLGKGKAFF
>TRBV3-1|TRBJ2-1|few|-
TGTGCCAGCAGCGGCGATGGACTTCGTGAGCAGTTCTTC
CASSGDGLREQFF
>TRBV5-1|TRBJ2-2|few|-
TGCGCCAGCCAGGCAAACACCGGGGAGCTGTTTTTT
CASQANTGELFF
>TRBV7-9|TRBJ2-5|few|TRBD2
TGTGCCAGCAGCCGGACTAGCGGGCGCCAAGAGACCCAGTACTTC
CASSRTSGRQETQYF
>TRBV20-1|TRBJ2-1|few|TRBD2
TGCAGTGCTCCAACCCGACTAGCCAACAATGAGCAGTTCTTC
CSAPTRLANNEQFF
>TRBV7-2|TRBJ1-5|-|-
TGTGCCAGCAGCTTTGGCGCCGATATGAAACCCCAGCATTTT
CASSFGADMKPQHF
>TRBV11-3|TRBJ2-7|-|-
TGTGCCAGCAGCTCGAACCTACAGGGATACGAGCAGTACTTC
CASSSNLQGYEQYF
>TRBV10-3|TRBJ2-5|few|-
TGTGCCATCAGTGAGTGGTATCTAGCGTCAGAGGCGGACCAGTACTTC
CAISEWYLASEADQYF
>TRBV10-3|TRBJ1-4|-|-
TGTGCCATCAGTGATTTCGGCGGCCGAAATGAAAAACTGTTTTTT
CAISDFGGRNEKLFF
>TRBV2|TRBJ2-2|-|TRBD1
TGTGCCAGCAAACCCGGGACAGCTACCGGGGAGCTGTTTTTT
CASKPGTATGELFF
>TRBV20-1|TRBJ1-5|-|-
TGCAGTGCCTATGGGACAAGCTTCAATCAGCCCCAGCATTTT
CSAYGTSFNQPQHF
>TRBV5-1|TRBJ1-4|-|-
TGCGCCAGCAGCCGGGCCCCTTCGACGGAAAAACTGTTTTTT
CASSRAPSTEKLFF
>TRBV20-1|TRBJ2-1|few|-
TGCAGTGCTAGTAAGTCTCAGGGGTCCCTCAATGAGCAGTTCTTC
CSASKSQGSLNEQFF
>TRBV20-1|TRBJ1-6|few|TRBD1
TGCAGTGCTAGAGGGGGACAGGGGAGTAATTCACCCCTCCACTTT
CSARGGQGSNSPLHF
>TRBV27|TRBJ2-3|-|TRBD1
TGTGCCAGCAGTTTACTCGGACAGGGATTTTCAGATACGCAGTATTTT
CASSLLGQGFSDTQYF
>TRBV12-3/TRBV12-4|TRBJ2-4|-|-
TGTGCCAGCAGTTTCGAGGGGAACCAGTACTTC
CASSFEGNQYF
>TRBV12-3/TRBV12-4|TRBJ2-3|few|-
TGTGCCAGCAGCTGGACCCTGAGGGGACCGAGCACAGATACGCAGTATTTT
CASSWTLRGPSTDTQYF
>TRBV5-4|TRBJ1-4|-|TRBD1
TGTGCCAGCAGCTTCCAGACAGGGGGTGCAACTAATGAAAAACTGTTTTTT
CASSFQTGGATNEKLFF
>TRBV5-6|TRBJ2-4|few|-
TGTGCCAGCACCCATCCAGCCAAAAACATTCAGTACTTC
CASTHPAKNIQYF
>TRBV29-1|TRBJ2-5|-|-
TGCAGCGTCCGGGACGGTGCCGGGACCCAGTACTTC
CSVRDGAGTQYF
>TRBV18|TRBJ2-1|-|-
TGTGCCAGCTCACCCGCGAAGGGGCGGGAGCAGTTCTTC
CASSPAKGREQFF
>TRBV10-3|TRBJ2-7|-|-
TGTGCCATCAGTCCACTTTCAAAAAATTGCGAGCAGTACTTC
CAISPLSKNCEQYF
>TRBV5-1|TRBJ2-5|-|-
TGCGCCAGCAGCTTGGGTGCACGGGGCGAAGAGACCCAGTACTTC
CASSLGARGEETQYF
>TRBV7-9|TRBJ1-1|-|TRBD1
TGTGCCAGCAGCTCGCAACAGGGGGGGAACACTGAAGCTTTCTTT
CASSSQQGGNTEAFF
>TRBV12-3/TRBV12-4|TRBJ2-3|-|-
TGTGCCAGCAGTTTCTCTTTTCCTAGACCTGCCACAGATACGCAGTATTTT
CASSFSFPRPATDTQYF
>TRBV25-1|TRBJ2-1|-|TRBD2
TGTGCCAGCAGTGAACCAAGCGGGAAAGACTATGAGCAGTTCTTC
CASSEPSGKDYEQFF
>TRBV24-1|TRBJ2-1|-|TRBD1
TGTGCCACCAGTGACCCGACAGGGACGCCCTACAATGAGCAGTTCTTC
CATSDPTGTPYNEQFF
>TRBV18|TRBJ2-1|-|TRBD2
TGTGCCAGCTCACCCGGACTAGCGGGGCCTGGCTACAATGAGCAGTTCTTC
CASSPGLAGPGYNEQFF
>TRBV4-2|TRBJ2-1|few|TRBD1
TGTGCCAGCAGCCATGGAGTCGGTACAGGGGAGAATGAGCAGTTCTTC
CASSHGVGTGENEQFF
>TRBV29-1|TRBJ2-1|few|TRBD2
TGCAGCGTTGAACAACTAGCGTATTCCTACAATGAGCAGTTCTTC
CSVEQLAYSYNEQFF
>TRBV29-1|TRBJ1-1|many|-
TGCAGCGGTTCTGGGACACCGAACACTGAAGCTTTCTTT
CSGSGTPNTEAFF
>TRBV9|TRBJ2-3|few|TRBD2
TGTGCCAGCAGCCGGTTAGCGGGGGGCGATACGCAGTATTTT
CASSRLAGGDTQYF
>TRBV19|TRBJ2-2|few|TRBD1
TGTGCCACTAAGGAGGGGGACAGGGTCACCGGGGAGCTGTTTTTT
CATKEGDRVTGELFF
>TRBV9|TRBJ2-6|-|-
TGTGCCAGCAGCGTAGGTCCACCCGGCCTGGGTGGTGGGGCCAACGTCCTGACTTTC
CASSVGPPGLGGGANVLTF
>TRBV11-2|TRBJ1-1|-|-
TGTGCCAGCAGCTTAGTTTCGGGCGGGGGTGGGGAAGGAGCTGAAGCTTTCTTT
CASSLVSGGGGEGAEAFF
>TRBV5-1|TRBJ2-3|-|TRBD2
TGCGCCAGCAGCTGGGGACTAGCGAACGGAGATACGCAGTATTTT
CASSWGLANGDTQYF
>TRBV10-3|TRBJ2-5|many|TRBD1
TGTGCCATGGCCGGGACAGCCAAAGAGACCCAGTACTTC
CAMAGTAKETQYF
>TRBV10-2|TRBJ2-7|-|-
TGCGCCAGCAGTGAGAGAAGCTACGAGCAGTACTTC
CASSERSYEQYF
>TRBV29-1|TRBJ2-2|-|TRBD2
TGCAGCGTCCTCTGGGCTAGCGGGAGGGCCTTGAGAAACACCGGGGAGCTGTTTTTT
CSVLWASGRALRNTGELFF
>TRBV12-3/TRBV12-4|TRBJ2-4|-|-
TGTGCCAGCAGTCCACCGGACGGAGCCAAAAACATTCAGTACTTC
CASSPPDGAKNIQYF
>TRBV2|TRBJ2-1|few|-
TGTGCCAGCAGTGGGCTCCAGCGCTATGAGCAGTTCTTC
CASSGLQRYEQFF
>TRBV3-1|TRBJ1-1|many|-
TGTGCCAGCAGCCCCATCGTCGGCGGGAACACTGAAGCTTTCTTT
CASSPIVGGNTEAFF
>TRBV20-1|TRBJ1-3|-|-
TGCAGTGCTAGAGGGGCCGGAGCCCGAAACACCATATATTTT
CSARGAGARNTIYF
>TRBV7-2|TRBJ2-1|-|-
TGTGCCAGCAGCTTTAAGCAACCGAGCTCCTACAATGAGCAGTTCTTC
CASSFKQPSSYNEQFF
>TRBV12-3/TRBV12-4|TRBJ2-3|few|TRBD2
TGTGCCAGCACCCCGGGACTAGCGGGAGGGGGATTCACAGATACGCAGTATTTT
CASTPGLAGGGFTDTQYF
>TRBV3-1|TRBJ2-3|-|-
TGTGCCAGCAGCCAAGATCGGGGGACTCCCCAGTATTTT
CASSQDRGTPQYF
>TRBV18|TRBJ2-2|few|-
TGTGCCAGCTCACCACCTGGCAGGTCCGCGAACACCGGGGAGCTGTTTTTT
CASSPPGRSANTGELFF
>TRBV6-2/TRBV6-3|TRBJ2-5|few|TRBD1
TGTGCCAGCAGACGAAGGGGGCCGGAGACCCAGTACTTC
CASRRRGPETQYF
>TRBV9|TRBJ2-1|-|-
TGTGCCAGCAGCGTAGAGGGATTAATCTACAATGAGCAGTTCTTC
CASSVEGLIYNEQFF
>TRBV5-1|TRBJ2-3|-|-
TGCGCCAGCAGCCGACGGGGCGGGCGACCAAACACAGATACGCAGTATTTT
CASSRRGGRPNTDTQYF
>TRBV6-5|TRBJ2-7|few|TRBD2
TGTGCCAGCAGTTACCATCGGACTAGCGGGAGATTGGGCGAGCAGTACTTC
CASSYHRTSGRLGEQYF
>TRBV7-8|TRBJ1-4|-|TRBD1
TGTGCCAGCAGCTCCGGGACAGCGAATGAAAAACTGTTTTTT
CASSSGTANEKLFF